This is a list of T cell receptor beta chains from one sample in a study of T cell responses to AZD1222 COVID-19 vaccine. Method: immunoSEQ multiplex PCR; TCRdb's copy keeps in-frame clones and lacks some. The sample includes about 150,000 clones, about nine tenths of them seen just once. The material sequenced was peripheral blood, taken on day 0 of AZD1222 vaccination. Source of these receptors: an adult in good health. CDR3s include the opening cysteine and the closing phenylalanine or tryptophan. The order of the fields is clone size, J gene, D gene, V gene, CDR3 protein, CDR3 DNA. The D gene is left open where the match is weak. A clone size is listed for some rows: how often the clone was seen (once, few, many), or a class if it is expanded.

NA,TRBJ2-1,TRBD1,TRBV4-2,CASSQDRGALDEQFF,TGTGCCAGCAGCCAGGACAGGGGAGCTCTTGATGAGCAGTTCTTC
NA,TRBJ2-1,NA,TRBV5-1,CASRPDRAGNNEQFF,TGCGCCAGCAGACCAGACCGGGCAGGCAACAATGAGCAGTTCTTC
NA,TRBJ1-5,NA,TRBV7-8,CASSGQLDSNQPQHF,TGTGCCAGCAGCGGACAGCTAGATAGCAATCAGCCCCAGCATTTT
once,TRBJ1-6,NA,TRBV2,CASRDGIAGSPLHF,TGTGCCAGCAGGGATGGGATTGCCGGGTCACCCCTCCACTTT
NA,TRBJ1-6,NA,TRBV30,CAWRGSSYNSPLHF,TGTGCCTGGAGGGGCAGCTCCTATAATTCACCCCTCCACTTT
once,TRBJ2-2,NA,TRBV9,CASSANNQGTGELFF,TGTGCCAGCAGCGCCAATAACCAGGGGACCGGGGAGCTGTTTTTT
NA,TRBJ1-2,NA,TRBV30,CAWRIGEVDYGYTF,TGTGCCTGGAGGATCGGGGAGGTGGACTATGGCTACACCTTC
NA,TRBJ1-4,TRBD1,TRBV5-6,CASSTGQGITTNEKLFF,TGTGCCAGCAGCACCGGACAGGGGATTACAACTAATGAAAAACTGTTTTTT
NA,TRBJ2-2,TRBD1,TRBV3-1/TRBV3-2,CASSQSGGTGELFF,TGTGCCAGCAGCCAGTCAGGGGGCACCGGGGAGCTGTTTTTT
NA,TRBJ1-4,NA,TRBV7-2,CASNQARGFELFF,TGTGCCAGCAACCAAGCGCGGGGTTTTGAACTGTTTTTT
few,TRBJ2-2,NA,TRBV14,CASSQDLTVTGELFF,TGTGCCAGCAGCCAAGATTTGACAGTCACCGGGGAGCTGTTTTTT
NA,TRBJ2-2,NA,TRBV13,CASSLGAGTGELFF,TGTGCCAGCAGCTTAGGAGCAGGGACCGGGGAGCTGTTTTTT
once,TRBJ2-7,NA,TRBV27,CASSPFPSSYEQYF,TGTGCCAGCAGTCCCTTTCCCAGCTCCTACGAGCAGTACTTC
NA,TRBJ2-7,NA,TRBV7-2,CASSLIQGPVYEQYF,TGTGCCAGCAGCTTAATCCAGGGGCCGGTTTACGAGCAGTACTTC
NA,TRBJ1-3,TRBD1,TRBV7-2,CASSSFRGGGNTIYF,TGTGCCAGCAGCTCATTCAGGGGGGGTGGAAACACCATATATTTT
NA,TRBJ2-7,NA,TRBV7-2,CASSLSQGRAEQYF,TGTGCCAGCAGCTTATCGCAGGGGCGGGCCGAGCAGTACTTC
NA,TRBJ1-1,TRBD1,TRBV9,CASSVYPQGTEAFF,TGTGCCAGCAGCGTATACCCACAGGGGACTGAAGCTTTCTTT
NA,TRBJ2-1,NA,TRBV19,CASSIESGSVSYNEQFF,TGTGCCAGTAGTATAGAAAGCGGGTCCGTCTCCTACAATGAGCAGTTCTTC
NA,TRBJ2-2,TRBD2,TRBV6-2/TRBV6-3,CASSSRGGRDTGELFF,TGTGCCAGCAGTTCCCGCGGGGGAAGGGACACCGGGGAGCTGTTTTTT
NA,TRBJ1-1,TRBD1,TRBV18,CASSTDRVDTEAFF,TGTGCCAGCTCTACGGACAGGGTGGACACTGAAGCTTTCTTT
NA,TRBJ2-5,TRBD2,TRBV7-2,CASSRRGGSPTAQYF,TGTGCCAGCAGCCGGCGGGGGGGAAGTCCCACGGCCCAGTACTTC
NA,TRBJ1-5,TRBD1,TRBV18,CASSPNRGQPQHF,TGTGCCAGCTCACCAAACAGGGGTCAGCCCCAGCATTTT
NA,TRBJ1-4,NA,TRBV5-5,CASSLVGGGVEKLFF,TGTGCCAGCAGCTTGGTGGGGGGCGGGGTTGAAAAACTGTTTTTT
NA,TRBJ1-5,TRBD1,TRBV10-3,CAISRTGDNQPQHF,TGTGCCATCAGTCGGACAGGGGACAATCAGCCCCAGCATTTT
NA,TRBJ1-3,NA,TRBV12-3/TRBV12-4,CASSLDANTIYF,TGTGCCAGCAGTTTAGATGCAAACACCATATATTTT
NA,TRBJ2-2,NA,TRBV4-3,CASSQVRMLADTGELFF,TGCGCCAGCAGCCAAGTAAGGATGTTAGCGGACACCGGGGAGCTGTTTTTT
NA,TRBJ2-6,NA,TRBV7-3,CASSLIPGANVLTF,TGTGCCAGCAGCTTAATCCCTGGGGCCAACGTCCTGACTTTC
NA,TRBJ1-5,NA,TRBV10-3,CAISESRTIFQPQHF,TGTGCCATCAGTGAGTCGAGGACAATCTTTCAGCCCCAGCATTTT
NA,TRBJ1-1,TRBD1,TRBV12-3/TRBV12-4,CASSRTGVTEAFF,TGTGCCAGCAGCCGGACAGGGGTAACTGAAGCTTTCTTT
NA,TRBJ2-3,NA,TRBV5-6,CASRNDPSQTDTQYF,TGTGCCAGCAGAAACGACCCGTCGCAGACAGATACGCAGTATTTT
NA,TRBJ2-2,TRBD2,TRBV9,CASSPSTSGVDTGELFF,TGTGCCAGCAGCCCCTCGACTAGCGGGGTGGACACCGGGGAGCTGTTTTTT
few,TRBJ1-1,TRBD1,TRBV7-2,CASSLTRDRGEAFF,TGTGCCAGCAGCTTAACCCGGGACAGGGGTGAAGCTTTCTTT
once,TRBJ1-3,NA,TRBV7-2,CASSLDLFQGNTIYF,TGTGCCAGCAGCTTAGATCTATTTCAGGGAAACACCATATATTTT
NA,TRBJ1-2,NA,TRBV5-4,CASSSRTVMAYGYTF,TGTGCCAGCAGCTCTCGGACAGTTATGGCCTATGGCTACACCTTC
NA,TRBJ2-2,NA,TRBV7-2,CASSRMSTNTGELFF,TGTGCCAGCAGCCGGATGAGCACGAACACCGGGGAGTTGTTTTTT
NA,TRBJ2-7,NA,TRBV3-1/TRBV3-2,CATKGGAWEQYF,TGTGCCACCAAGGGGGGGGCCTGGGAGCAGTACTTC
NA,TRBJ2-5,NA,TRBV11-3,CASSLGFSGQETQYF,TGTGCCAGCAGCTTAGGCTTCAGCGGCCAAGAGACCCAGTACTTC
NA,TRBJ1-1,TRBD1,TRBV20-1,CSASRDRATEAFF,TGCAGTGCTAGTAGAGACAGGGCAACTGAAGCTTTCTTT